This T cell receptor beta chain came from a study of OX40 agonist ivuxolimab in advanced cancers. Across the study: Every 2 weeks, patients got intravenous ivuxolimab at one of six dose levels (0.01-10 mg/kg). Prior checkpoint blockade (anti-PD-1, anti-PD-L1 or anti-CTLA-4) was permitted; 35% to 50% had it.

Points on this clone: Antigen unknown.

Trimming removed 0 bases from V and 1 base from J, with 7 bases in between. Germline CDR1 is KGHSH and CDR2 is LQKENI. The CDR3 is 14 residues long. General study points: The CD4+ and CD8+ T cells in the blood had expanded clonally by week 6 at 0.1 to 3.0 mg/kg. CD8+ T cells showed, on average, more clonal expansion than CD4+ cells.

Repertoires were generated with immunoSEQ multiplex PCR, while TCRdb's copy carries only in-frame clones and drops some. The data hold approximately 110,000 clones, with 85% to 95% observed a single time. This specimen was CD4+ or CD8+ T cells sorted from blood, taken in a trial of the OX40 agonist ivuxolimab. The sequence was collected from an adult with an advanced solid tumor such as melanoma, head and neck, liver or kidney cancer. V usage is TRBV18 and J usage is TRBJ2-7; D might be TRBD2 (5 bases). DNA of the CDR3: TGTGCCAGCTCACCACCCAGCGGTTCCTACGAGCAGTACTTC. Protein: CASSPPSGSYEQYF.